This record concerns one T cell receptor (beta chain) sequence. The antigen remains unidentified. This sample was included in a study of radiotherapy plus CTLA-4 blockade in lung cancer. Study-wide context: Among all patients, more than 15% showed objective responses, while about 34% had disease control.

Study results and caveats: There was expansion of tumor-derived TCR clones in blood after radiotherapy plus ipilimumab.

Libraries were prepared by immunoSEQ multiplex PCR; TCRdb keeps only in-frame clonotypes and omits some of them. The sample holds fewer than 90,000 clones, around four fifths seen once. Receiving focal radiation plus CTLA-4 blockade with ipilimumab were patients who had chemo-refractory metastatic non-small-cell lung cancer. The clonotype comes from a human donor with non-small cell lung cancer who had stable disease on radiotherapy plus ipilimumab. This specimen was peripheral blood, taken from a patient treated with radiotherapy plus ipilimumab.

CDR3 in amino acids: CASSLSSRLGLNQPQHF. CDR3 nucleotides: TGTGCCAGCAGCTTATCTTCCAGGCTCGGGTTAAATCAGCCCCAGCATTTT. V gene TRBV7-2 combines with J gene TRBJ1-5, with D uncertain. The CDR3 length is 17 residues. Trimming took 2 bases from V and 4 from J, leaving 18 bases between them. Germline CDR1 reads SGHTA; CDR2 reads FQGNSA.